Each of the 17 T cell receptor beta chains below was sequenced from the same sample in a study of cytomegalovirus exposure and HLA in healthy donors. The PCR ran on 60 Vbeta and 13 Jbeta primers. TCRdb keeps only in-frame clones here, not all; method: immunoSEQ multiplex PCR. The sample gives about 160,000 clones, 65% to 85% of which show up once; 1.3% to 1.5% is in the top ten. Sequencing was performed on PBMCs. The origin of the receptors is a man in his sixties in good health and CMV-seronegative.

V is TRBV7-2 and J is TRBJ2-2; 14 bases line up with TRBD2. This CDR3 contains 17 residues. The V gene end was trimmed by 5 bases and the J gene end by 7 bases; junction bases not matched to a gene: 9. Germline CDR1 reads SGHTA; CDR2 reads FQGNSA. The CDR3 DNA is TGTGCCAGCAGCCCCCGACTAGCGGGAGGGCTGATCGGGGAGCTGTTTTTT. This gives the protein CASSPRLAGGLIGELFF.

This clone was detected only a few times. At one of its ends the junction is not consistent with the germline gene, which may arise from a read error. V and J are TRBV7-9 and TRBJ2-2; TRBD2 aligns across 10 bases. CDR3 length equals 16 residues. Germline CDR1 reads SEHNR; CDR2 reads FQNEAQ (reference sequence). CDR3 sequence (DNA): TGTTCCAGCCTCGCTAGCGGGGGAATGAACACCGGGGAGCTGTTTTTT. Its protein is CSSLASGGMNTGELFF.

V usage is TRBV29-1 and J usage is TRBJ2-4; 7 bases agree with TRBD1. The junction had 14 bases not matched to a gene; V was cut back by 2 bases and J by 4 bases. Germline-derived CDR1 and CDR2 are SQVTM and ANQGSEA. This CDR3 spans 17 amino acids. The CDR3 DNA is TGCAGCGTTGAATTTTATGAGGGGGCCGACTTAAAAAACATTCAGTACTTC. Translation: CSVEFYEGADLKNIQYF.

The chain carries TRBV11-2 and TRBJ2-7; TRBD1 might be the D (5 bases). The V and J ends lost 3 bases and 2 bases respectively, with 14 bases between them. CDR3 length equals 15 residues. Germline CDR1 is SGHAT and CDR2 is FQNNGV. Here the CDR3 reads CASSFNAQAAYEQYF. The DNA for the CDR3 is TGTGCCAGCAGCTTTAATGCACAGGCAGCCTACGAGCAGTACTTC.

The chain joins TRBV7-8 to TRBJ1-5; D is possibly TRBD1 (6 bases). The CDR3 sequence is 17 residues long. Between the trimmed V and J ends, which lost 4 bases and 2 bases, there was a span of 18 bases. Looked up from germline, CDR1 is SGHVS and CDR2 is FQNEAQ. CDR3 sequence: CASSSHRENWGNQPQHF. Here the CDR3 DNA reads TGTGCCAGCAGCTCTCACAGGGAAAATTGGGGCAATCAGCCCCAGCATTTT.

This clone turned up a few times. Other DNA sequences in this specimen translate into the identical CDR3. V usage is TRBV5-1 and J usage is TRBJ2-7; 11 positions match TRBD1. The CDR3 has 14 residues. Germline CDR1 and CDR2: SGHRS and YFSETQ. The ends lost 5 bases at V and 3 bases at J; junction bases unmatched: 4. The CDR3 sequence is CASSSGTGGYEQYF. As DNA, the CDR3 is TGCGCCAGCAGTTCCGGGACAGGGGGCTACGAGCAGTACTTC.

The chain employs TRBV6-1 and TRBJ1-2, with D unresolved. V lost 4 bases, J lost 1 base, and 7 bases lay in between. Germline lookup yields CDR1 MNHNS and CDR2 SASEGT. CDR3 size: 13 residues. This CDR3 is CASSVHLNYGYTF. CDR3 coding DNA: TGTGCCAGCAGTGTACACCTTAACTATGGCTACACCTTC.

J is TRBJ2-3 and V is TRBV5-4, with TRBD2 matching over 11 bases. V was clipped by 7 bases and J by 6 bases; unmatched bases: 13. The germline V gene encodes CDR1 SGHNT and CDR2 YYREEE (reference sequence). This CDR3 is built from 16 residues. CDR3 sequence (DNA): TGTGCCAGCCGAAACCCGACTAGCGGGGAATATGATACGCAGTATTTT. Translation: CASRNPTSGEYDTQYF.

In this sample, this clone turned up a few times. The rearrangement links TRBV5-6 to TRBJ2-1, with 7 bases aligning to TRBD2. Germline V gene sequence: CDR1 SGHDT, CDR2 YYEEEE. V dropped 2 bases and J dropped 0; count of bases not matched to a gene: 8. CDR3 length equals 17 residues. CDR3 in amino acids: CASSFLLAPSSYNEQFF. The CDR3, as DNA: TGTGCCAGCAGCTTCCTACTAGCGCCCAGCTCCTACAATGAGCAGTTCTTC. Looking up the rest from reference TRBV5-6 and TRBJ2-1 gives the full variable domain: DAGVTQSPTHLIKTRGQQVTLRCSPKSGHDTVSWYQQALGQGPQFIFQYYEEEERQRGNFPDRFSGHQFPNYSSELNVNALLLGDSALYLCASSFLLAPSSYNEQFFGPGTRLTVL.

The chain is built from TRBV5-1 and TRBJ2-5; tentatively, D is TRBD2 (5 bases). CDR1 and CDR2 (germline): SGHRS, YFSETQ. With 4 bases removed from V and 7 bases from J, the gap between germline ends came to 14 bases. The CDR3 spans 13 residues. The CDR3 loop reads CASSVGSAGTQYF. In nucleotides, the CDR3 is TGCGCCAGCAGCGTCGGGTCCGCGGGGACCCAGTACTTC. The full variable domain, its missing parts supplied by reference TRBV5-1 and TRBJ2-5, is KAGVTQTPRYLIKTRGQQVTLSCSPISGHRSVSWYQQTPGQGLQFLFEYFSETQRNKGNFPGRFSGRQFSNSRSEMNVSTLELGDSALYLCASSVGSAGTQYFGPGTRLLVL.

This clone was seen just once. The CDR3 nucleotides read TGTGCAACCTCTTTGGGACAGGGGAACGTCAATGAGCAGTTCTTC. This gives the protein CATSLGQGNVNEQFF. The J gene is TRBJ2-1, the V gene TRBV28, with TRBD1 matching 10 bases. Germline V lookup: CDR1 MDHEN, CDR2 SYDVKM. The CDR3 covers 15 residues.

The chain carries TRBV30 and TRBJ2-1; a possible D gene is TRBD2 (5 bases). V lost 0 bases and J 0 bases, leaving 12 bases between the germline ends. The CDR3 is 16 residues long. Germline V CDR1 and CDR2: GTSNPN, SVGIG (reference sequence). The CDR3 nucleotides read TGTGCCTGGAGTGTACGACTGGGGAGCTCCTACAATGAGCAGTTCTTC. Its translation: CAWSVRLGSSYNEQFF.

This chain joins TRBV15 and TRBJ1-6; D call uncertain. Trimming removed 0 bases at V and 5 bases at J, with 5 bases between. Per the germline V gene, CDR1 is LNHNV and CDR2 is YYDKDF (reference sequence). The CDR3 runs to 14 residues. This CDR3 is CATSRDVNNSPLHF. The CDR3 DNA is TGTGCCACCAGCAGAGATGTCAATAATTCACCCCTCCACTTT.

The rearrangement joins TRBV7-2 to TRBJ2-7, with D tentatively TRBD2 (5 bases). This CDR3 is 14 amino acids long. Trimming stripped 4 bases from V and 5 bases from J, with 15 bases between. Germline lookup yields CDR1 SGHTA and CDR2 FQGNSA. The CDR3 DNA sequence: TGTGCCAGCAGCTCCGGGGTAGGGCTAGACGAGCAGTACTTC. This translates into CASSSGVGLDEQYF.

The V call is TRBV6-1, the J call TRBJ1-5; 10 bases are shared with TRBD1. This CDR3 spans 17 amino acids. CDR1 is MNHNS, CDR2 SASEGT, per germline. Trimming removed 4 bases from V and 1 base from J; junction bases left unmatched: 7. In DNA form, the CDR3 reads TGTGCCAGCAGTGGTCTGAGACAGGGGGCGAGCAATCAGCCCCAGCATTTT. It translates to CASSGLRQGASNQPQHF.

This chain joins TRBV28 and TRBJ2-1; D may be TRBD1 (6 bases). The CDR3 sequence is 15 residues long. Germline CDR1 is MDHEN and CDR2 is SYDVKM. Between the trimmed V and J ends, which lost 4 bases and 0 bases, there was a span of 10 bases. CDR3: CASSSTGSSYNEQFF. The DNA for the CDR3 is TGTGCCAGCAGTTCTACAGGGAGCTCCTACAATGAGCAGTTCTTC.

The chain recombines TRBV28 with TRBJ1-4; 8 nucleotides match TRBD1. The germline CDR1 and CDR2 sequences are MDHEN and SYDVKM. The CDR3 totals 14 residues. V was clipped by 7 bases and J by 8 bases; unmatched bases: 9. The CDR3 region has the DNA TGTGCCAGCACCAAGGACAGGGTAGGCGAAAAACTGTTTTTT. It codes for CASTKDRVGEKLFF.